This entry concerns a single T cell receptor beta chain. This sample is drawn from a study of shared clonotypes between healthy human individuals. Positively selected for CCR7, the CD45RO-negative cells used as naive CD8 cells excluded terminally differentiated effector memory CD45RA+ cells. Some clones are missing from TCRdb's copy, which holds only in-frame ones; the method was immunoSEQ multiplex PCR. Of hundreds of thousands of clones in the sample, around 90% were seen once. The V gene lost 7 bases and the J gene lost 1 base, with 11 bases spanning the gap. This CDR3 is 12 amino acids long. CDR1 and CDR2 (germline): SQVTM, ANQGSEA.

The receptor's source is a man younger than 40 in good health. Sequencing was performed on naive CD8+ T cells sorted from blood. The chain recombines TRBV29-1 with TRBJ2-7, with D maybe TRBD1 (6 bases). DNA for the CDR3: TGCAGCGGGCGACAGGATTCCTACGAGCAGTACTTC. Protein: CSGRQDSYEQYF.